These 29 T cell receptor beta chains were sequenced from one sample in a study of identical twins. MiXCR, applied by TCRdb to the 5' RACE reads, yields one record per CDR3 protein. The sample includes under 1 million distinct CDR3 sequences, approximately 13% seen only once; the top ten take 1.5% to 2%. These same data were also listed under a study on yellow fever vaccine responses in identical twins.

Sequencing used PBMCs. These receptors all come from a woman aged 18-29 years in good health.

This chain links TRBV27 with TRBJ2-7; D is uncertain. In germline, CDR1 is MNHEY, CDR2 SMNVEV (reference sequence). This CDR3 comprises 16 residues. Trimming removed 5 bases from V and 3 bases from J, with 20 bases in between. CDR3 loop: CASSRLDRLSGYEQYF. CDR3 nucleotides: TGTGCCAGCAGTCGCCTGGACCGCCTCTCGGGCTACGAGCAGTACTTC.

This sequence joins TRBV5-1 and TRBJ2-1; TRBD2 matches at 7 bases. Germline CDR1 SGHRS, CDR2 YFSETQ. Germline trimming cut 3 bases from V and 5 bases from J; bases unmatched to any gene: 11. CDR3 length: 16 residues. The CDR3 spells CASSSPPAGWDNEQFF. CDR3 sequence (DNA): TGCGCCAGCAGCTCCCCCCCAGCGGGGTGGGACAATGAGCAGTTCTTC.

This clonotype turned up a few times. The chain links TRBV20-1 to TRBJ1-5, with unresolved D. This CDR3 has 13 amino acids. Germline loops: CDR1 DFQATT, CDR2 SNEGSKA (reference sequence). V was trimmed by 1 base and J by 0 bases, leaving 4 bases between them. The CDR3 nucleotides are TGCAGTGCTAGAGCCCATAGCAATCAGCCCCAGCATTTT. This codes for CSARAHSNQPQHF.

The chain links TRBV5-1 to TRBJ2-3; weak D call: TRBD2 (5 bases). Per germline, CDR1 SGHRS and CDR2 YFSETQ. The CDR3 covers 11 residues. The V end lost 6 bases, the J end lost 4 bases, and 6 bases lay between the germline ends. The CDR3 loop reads CASMRADTQYF. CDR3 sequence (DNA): TGCGCCAGCATGAGGGCAGATACGCAGTATTTT.

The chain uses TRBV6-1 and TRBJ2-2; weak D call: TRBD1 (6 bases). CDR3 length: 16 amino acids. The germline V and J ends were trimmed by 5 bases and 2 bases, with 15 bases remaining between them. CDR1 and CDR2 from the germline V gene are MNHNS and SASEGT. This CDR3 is CASSLAGTRNTGELFF. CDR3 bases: TGTGCCAGCAGTCTCGCCGGGACACGCAACACCGGGGAGCTGTTTTTT.

CDR3 amino acids: CSARVAGGANTGELFF. The CDR3 bases are TGCAGTGCTAGAGTGGCGGGGGGAGCGAACACCGGGGAGCTGTTTTTT. The rearrangement joins TRBV20-1 to TRBJ2-2, with 8 bases lining up with TRBD2. Unmatched junction bases numbered 4, after V lost 1 base and J lost 0 bases. This CDR3 comprises 16 residues. Germline-derived CDR1 and CDR2 are DFQATT and SNEGSKA (reference sequence).

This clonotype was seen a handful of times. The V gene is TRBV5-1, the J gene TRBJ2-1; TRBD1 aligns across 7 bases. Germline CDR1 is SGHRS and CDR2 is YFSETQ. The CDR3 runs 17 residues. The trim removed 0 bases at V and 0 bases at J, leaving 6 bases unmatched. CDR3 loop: CASSLAGQDSSYNEQFF. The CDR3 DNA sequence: TGCGCCAGCAGCTTGGCCGGACAGGACTCCTCCTACAATGAGCAGTTCTTC. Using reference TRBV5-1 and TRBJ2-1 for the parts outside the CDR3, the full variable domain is KAGVTQTPRYLIKTRGQQVTLSCSPISGHRSVSWYQQTPGQGLQFLFEYFSETQRNKGNFPGRFSGRQFSNSRSEMNVSTLELGDSALYLCASSLAGQDSSYNEQFFGPGTRLTVL.

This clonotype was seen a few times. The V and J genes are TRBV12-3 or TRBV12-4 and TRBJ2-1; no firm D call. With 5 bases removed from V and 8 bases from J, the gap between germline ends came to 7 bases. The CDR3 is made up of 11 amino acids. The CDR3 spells CASSMAYEQFF. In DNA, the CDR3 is TGTGCCAGCAGTATGGCATATGAGCAGTTCTTC.

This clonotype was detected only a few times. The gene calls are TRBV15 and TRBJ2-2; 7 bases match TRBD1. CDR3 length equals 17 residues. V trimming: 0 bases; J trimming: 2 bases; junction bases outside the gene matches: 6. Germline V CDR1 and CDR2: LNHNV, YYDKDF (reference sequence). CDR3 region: CATSRDLGTANTGELFF. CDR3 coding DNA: TGTGCCACCAGCAGAGATCTAGGGACAGCAAACACCGGGGAGCTGTTTTTT.

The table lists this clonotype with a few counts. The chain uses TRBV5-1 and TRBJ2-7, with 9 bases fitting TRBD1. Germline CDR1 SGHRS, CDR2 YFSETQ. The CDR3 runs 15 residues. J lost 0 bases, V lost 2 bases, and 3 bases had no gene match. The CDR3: CASSFGTGSSYEQYV. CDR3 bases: TGCGCCAGCAGCTTCGGGACAGGGAGCTCCTACGAGCAGTACGTC.

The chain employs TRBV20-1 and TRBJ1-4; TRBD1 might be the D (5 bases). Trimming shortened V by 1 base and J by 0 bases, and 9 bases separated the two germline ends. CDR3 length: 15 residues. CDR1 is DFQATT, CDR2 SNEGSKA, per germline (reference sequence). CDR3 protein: CSARAGTATNEKLFF. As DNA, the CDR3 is TGCAGTGCTAGAGCAGGGACGGCAACTAATGAAAAACTGTTTTTT.

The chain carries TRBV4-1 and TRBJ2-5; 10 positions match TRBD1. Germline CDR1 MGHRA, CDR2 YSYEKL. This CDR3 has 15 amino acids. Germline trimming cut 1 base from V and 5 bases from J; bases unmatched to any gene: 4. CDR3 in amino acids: CASSQGSGQGETQYF. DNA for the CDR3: TGCGCCAGCAGCCAAGGTTCGGGACAGGGGGAGACCCAGTACTTC.

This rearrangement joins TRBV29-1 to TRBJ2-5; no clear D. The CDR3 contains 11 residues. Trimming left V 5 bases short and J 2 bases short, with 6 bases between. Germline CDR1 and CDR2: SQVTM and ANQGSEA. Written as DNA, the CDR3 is TGCAGCGTTTCAGTTCAAGAGACCCAGTACTTC. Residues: CSVSVQETQYF.

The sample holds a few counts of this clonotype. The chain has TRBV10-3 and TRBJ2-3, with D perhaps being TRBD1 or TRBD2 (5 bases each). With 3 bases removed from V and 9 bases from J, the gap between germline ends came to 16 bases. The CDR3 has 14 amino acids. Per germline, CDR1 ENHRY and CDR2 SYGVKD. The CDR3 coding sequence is TGTGCCATCAGTGACCGCCCGGGACCCGTAACGCAGTATTTT. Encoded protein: CAISDRPGPVTQYF.

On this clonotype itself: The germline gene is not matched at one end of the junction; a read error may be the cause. CDR3 in amino acids: CACSQHPSGRTNNEQFF. The DNA for the CDR3 is TGTGCCTGCAGCCAGCACCCTAGCGGGAGGACTAACAATGAGCAGTTCTTC. V is TRBV3-1 and J is TRBJ2-1; TRBD2 aligns across 11 bases. This CDR3 contains 17 residues. The germline V gene encodes CDR1 LGHDT and CDR2 YNNKEL (reference sequence).

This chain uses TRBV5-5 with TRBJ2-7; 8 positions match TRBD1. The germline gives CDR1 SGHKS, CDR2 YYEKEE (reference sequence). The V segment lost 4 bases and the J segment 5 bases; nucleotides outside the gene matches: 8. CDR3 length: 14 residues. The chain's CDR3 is CASSPGTGRNEQYF. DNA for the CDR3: TGTGCCAGCAGCCCCGGGACAGGTAGGAACGAGCAGTACTTC.

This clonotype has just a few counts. This chain's CDR3 is CASSVFGVSYEQYF. DNA of the CDR3: TGTGCCAGCAGTGTTTTTGGGGTCTCCTACGAGCAGTACTTC. J is TRBJ2-7 and V is TRBV27; D unclear. Trimming took off 5 bases at V and 0 bases at J, with 11 bases between the two ends. The CDR3 totals 14 residues. The germline V gene encodes CDR1 MNHEY and CDR2 SMNVEV (reference sequence).

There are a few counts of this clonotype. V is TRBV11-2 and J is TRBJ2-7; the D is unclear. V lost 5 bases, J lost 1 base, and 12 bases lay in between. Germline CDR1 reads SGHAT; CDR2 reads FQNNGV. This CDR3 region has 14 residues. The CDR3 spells CASSPTSNSYEQYF. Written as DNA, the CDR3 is TGTGCCAGCAGCCCTACCTCCAATTCCTACGAGCAGTACTTC.

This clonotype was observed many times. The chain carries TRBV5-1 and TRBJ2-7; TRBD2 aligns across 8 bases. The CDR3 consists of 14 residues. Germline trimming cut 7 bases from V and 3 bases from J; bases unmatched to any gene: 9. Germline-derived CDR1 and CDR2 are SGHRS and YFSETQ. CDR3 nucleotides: TGCGCCAGCGCAAATAGCGGGACCCTCTACGAGCAGTACTTC. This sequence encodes CASANSGTLYEQYF. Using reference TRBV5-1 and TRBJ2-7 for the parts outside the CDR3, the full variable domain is KAGVTQTPRYLIKTRGQQVTLSCSPISGHRSVSWYQQTPGQGLQFLFEYFSETQRNKGNFPGRFSGRQFSNSRSEMNVSTLELGDSALYLCASANSGTLYEQYFGPGTRLTVT.

The CDR3 loop reads CASSIRETYNEQFF. CDR3 in DNA: TGTGCCAGTAGTATTAGGGAAACCTACAATGAGCAGTTCTTC. The chain joins TRBV19 to TRBJ2-1; D unclear. V lost 3 bases and J 2 bases, leaving 8 bases between the germline ends. This CDR3 is built from 14 residues. Germline V gene lookup returns CDR1 LNHDA and CDR2 SQIVND (reference sequence).

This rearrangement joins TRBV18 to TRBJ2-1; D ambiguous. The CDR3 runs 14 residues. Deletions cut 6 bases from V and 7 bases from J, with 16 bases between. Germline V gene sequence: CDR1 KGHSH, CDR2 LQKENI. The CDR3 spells CASSTAPVGNEQFF. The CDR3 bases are TGTGCCAGCTCGACGGCGCCGGTGGGTAATGAGCAGTTCTTC.

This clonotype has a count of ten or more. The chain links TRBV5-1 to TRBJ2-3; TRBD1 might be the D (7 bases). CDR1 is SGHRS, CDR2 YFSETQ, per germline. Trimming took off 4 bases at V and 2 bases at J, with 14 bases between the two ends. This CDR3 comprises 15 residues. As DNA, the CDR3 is TGCGCCAGCAGCCTGGCAGGGGGGCCCACAGATACGCAGTATTTT. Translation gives CASSLAGGPTDTQYF.

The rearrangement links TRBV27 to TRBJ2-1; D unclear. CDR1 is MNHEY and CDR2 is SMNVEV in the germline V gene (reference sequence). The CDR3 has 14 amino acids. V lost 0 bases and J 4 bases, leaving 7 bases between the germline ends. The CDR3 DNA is TGTGCCAGCAGTTTATCGAATGGTTACAATGAGCAGTTCTTC. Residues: CASSLSNGYNEQFF.

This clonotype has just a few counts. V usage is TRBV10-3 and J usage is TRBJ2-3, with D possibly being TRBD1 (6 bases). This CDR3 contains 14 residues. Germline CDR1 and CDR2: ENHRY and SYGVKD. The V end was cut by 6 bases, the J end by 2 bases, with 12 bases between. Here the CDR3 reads CAIRQGIDTDTQYF. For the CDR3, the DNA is TGTGCCATCAGACAGGGAATCGACACAGATACGCAGTATTTT.

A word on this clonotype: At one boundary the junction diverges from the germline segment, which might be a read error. The CDR3 DNA sequence: TGTGCCAGCATCTTAGTCGCTGGGGCCAACGTCCTGACTTTC. Amino acids: CASILVAGANVLTF. This chain uses TRBV7-9 with TRBJ2-6; D gene unclear. Per germline, CDR1 SEHNR and CDR2 FQNEAQ (reference sequence). CDR3 length: 14 amino acids.

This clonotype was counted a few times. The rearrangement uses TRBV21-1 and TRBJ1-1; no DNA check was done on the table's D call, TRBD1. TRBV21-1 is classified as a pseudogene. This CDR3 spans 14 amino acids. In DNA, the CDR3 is TGTGCCACCTCTGTTGACAGGGCGAACACTGAAGCTTTCTTT. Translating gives CATSVDRANTEAFF.

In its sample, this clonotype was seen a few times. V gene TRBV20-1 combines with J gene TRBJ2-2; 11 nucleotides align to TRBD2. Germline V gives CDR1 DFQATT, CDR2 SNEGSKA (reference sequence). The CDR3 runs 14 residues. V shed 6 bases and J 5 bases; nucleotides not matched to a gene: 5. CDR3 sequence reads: CSAKLAGATGELFF. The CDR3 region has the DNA TGCAGTGCGAAACTAGCGGGGGCGACCGGGGAGCTGTTTTTT.

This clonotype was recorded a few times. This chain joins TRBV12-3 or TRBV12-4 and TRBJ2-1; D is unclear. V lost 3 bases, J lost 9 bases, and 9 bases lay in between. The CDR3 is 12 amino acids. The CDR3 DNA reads TGTGCCAGCAGTTTTTCAACAGTTGAGCAGTTCTTC. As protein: CASSFSTVEQFF.

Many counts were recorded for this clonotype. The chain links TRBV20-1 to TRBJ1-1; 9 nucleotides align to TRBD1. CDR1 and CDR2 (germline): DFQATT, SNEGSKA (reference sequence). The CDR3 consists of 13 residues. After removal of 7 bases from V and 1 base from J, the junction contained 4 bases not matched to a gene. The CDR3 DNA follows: TGCAGTGTCCCGGGACAGGGGAACACTGAAGCTTTCTTT. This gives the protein CSVPGQGNTEAFF.